This T cell receptor (beta chain) was identified during a study of T-cell reconstitution after alpha-beta-depleted transplantation in children. This clonotype was seen repeatedly, ten times or more. Preparation of the TCRbeta library was carried out with unique molecular identifiers. Via MiXCR, TCRdb re-called the PCR reads, giving one row per CDR3 protein. The sample holds approximately 800,000 distinct CDR3 sequences; 16% are singletons and the top ten take around 4.5%. V gave up 3 bases and J gave up 1 base, with 11 bases separating them. The CDR3 has 15 amino acids. Germline V lookup: CDR1 KGHDR, CDR2 SFDVKD.

The chain links TRBV24-1 to TRBJ2-5; D may be TRBD1 (6 bases). This specimen was PBMCs, mostly from graft donor cells, taken 360 days after TCRalphabeta/CD19-depleted stem cell transplant. The source of this sequence is a male patient aged 5 to 17 who had a stem cell transplant for acute lymphoblastic leukemia, so the T cells may come from the graft donor. The CDR3 region has the DNA TGTGCCACCAGTGATCCGCGACAGGTCCAAGAGACCCAGTACTTC. Its protein is CATSDPRQVQETQYF.